Detailed here is one TCR beta chain. What it binds is unknown. The data derive from a study of shared clonotypes between healthy human individuals. Findings and caveats of the study: Memory subsets generally showed smaller estimated richness than naive subsets did.

The naive CD8 subset, CD45RO-negative cells positively selected for CCR7, excluded terminally differentiated effector memory CD45RA+ cells. Free of recent acute infections or vaccinations, the donors were healthy HIV-negative adults. Sorted-subset replicate PCRs used 150 to 200 ng DNA, some 31,000 T cell genomes. TCRdb's table, derived via immunoSEQ multiplex PCR, lists solely in-frame clones and lacks some. This sample has about 1,800,000 clones, with roughly 95% found just once. CDR1 and CDR2 from the germline V gene are LNHDA and SQIVND (reference sequence). The CDR3 runs to 13 residues. The V end lost 3 bases, the J end lost 2 bases, and 8 bases lay between the germline ends.

This clonotype was sampled from a man between 18 and 35 years old in good health. The chain has TRBV19 and TRBJ2-7; no definite D call. The source material was naive CD8+ T cells sorted from blood. The CDR3: CASSMIPPYEQYF. The CDR3 DNA is TGTGCCAGTAGTATGATCCCCCCCTACGAGCAGTACTTC.